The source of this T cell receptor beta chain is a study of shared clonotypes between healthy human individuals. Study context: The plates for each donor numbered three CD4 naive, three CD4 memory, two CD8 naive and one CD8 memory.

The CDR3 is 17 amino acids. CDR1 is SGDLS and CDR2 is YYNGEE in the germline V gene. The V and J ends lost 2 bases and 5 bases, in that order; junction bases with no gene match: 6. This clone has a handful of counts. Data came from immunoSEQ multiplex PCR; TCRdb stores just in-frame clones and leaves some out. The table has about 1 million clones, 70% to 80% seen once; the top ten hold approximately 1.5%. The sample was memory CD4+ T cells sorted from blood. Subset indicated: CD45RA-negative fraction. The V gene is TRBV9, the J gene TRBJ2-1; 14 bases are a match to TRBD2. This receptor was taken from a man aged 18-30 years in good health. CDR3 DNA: TGTGCCAGCAGCGTCGGGACTAGCGGGGGCCGAAACAATGAGCAGTTCTTC. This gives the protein CASSVGTSGGRNNEQFF. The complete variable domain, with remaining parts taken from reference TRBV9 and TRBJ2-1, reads DSGVTQTPKHLITATGQRVTLRCSPRSGDLSVYWYQQSLDQGLQFLIQYYNGEERAKGNILERFSAQQFPDLHSELNLSSLELGDSALYFCASSVGTSGGRNNEQFFGPGTRLTVL.